A selection of T cell receptor beta chains follows, all from one sample in a study of cytomegalovirus exposure and HLA in healthy donors. Generated by immunoSEQ multiplex PCR, the TCRdb table keeps only in-frame clones and is missing some. Among about 180,000 clones listed, 82% were seen once. The sequencing sample was made of PBMCs. These receptors were taken from a man in his forties in good health and CMV-seronegative. The CDR3 runs from the conserved cysteine through the conserved F or W.

>TRBV11-2|TRBJ2-7
CASSGVGQGSDEQYF
>TRBV19|TRBJ2-3
CPRRGSTDTQYF
>TRBV18|TRBJ1-4
CASSPPGARNEKLFF
>TRBV7-2|TRBJ1-1
CASSSDSYTEAFF
>TRBV25-1|TRBJ2-2
CASKARAGGQVGELFF
>TRBV5-1|TRBJ2-2
CASSGLAENTGELFF
>TRBV28|TRBJ1-5
CASSPPGQGVQPQHF
>TRBV28|TRBJ1-5
CASKQSNQPQHF
>TRBV19|TRBJ1-1
CASSTRDRGTTEAFF
>TRBV27|TRBJ2-7
CASSSTTGPYEQYF
>TRBV5-1|TRBJ2-1
CASSQRGGLDEQFF
>TRBV2|TRBJ1-2
CASLFIAGEYGYTF
>TRBV18|TRBJ1-3
CASSPREQNSGNTIYF
>TRBV6-1|TRBJ1-2
CASSTETALYGYTF
>TRBV5-6|TRBJ2-3
CASSSQIAGANTDTQYF
>TRBV4-3|TRBJ2-3
CASSQGGGGQGDTQYF
>TRBV7-8|TRBJ2-1
CASSFPGSRSDEQFF
>TRBV19|TRBJ2-1
CASSRLAAYNEQFF
>TRBV28|TRBJ1-4
CASSLGQGRGWLFF
>TRBV5-5|TRBJ1-1
CASSLADYWEQDTEAFF
>TRBV7-2|TRBJ2-1
CASSFWASGSSYNEQFF
>TRBV28|TRBJ1-5
CASRVSGQPQHF
>TRBV5-6|TRBJ1-6
CASSLRVQGLSSYNSPLHF
>TRBV28|TRBJ2-7
CASSHGLAGAKYF
>TRBV28|TRBJ2-7
CASITGQSYEQYF
>TRBV4-2|TRBJ2-7
CASSQAAPGQSYEQYF
>TRBV27|TRBJ2-3
CASSSRLAGVTDTQYF
>TRBV28|TRBJ1-2
CASILSGGLNYGYTF
>TRBV6-6|TRBJ2-1
CASSVAGDSYNEQFF
>TRBV19|TRBJ2-2
CASSTHFGTGDDGELFF
>TRBV6-4|TRBJ1-6
CASSGQRGSPLHF
>TRBV6-1|NA
CASRPSGGSYEQYF
>TRBV28|TRBJ1-5
CASRVQGAQQPQHF
>TRBV13|TRBJ1-4
CASSGPGGVREKLFF
>TRBV7-8|TRBJ2-2
CASSLDRGTGELFF
>TRBV29-1|TRBJ1-5
CSVTEGASNQPQHF
>TRBV19|TRBJ2-2
CASRDRVNTGELFF
>TRBV7-2|TRBJ2-1
CASSLTGGQGARGEQFF
>TRBV6-1|TRBJ1-5
CASSAGFRIQPQHF
>TRBV30|TRBJ2-3
CAWYRYRGTDTQYF
>TRBV19|TRBJ1-2
CASSASGQGREDYGYTF
>TRBV28|TRBJ1-5
CASSFLRQGASSNQPQHF
>TRBV5-4|TRBJ2-1
CASSTLASVYNEQFF
>TRBV15|TRBJ2-1
CATSRGTSLYNEQFF